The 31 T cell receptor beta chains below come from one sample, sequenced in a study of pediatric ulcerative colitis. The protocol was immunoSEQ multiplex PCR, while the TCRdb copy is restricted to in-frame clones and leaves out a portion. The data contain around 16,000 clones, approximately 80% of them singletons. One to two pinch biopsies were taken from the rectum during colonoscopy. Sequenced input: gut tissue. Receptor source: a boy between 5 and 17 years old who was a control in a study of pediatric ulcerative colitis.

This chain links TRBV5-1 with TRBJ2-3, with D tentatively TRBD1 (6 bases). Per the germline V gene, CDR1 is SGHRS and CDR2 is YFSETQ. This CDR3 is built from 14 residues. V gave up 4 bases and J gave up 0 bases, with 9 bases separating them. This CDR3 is CASSPGASTDTQYF. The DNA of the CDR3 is TGCGCCAGCAGCCCAGGGGCTAGCACAGATACGCAGTATTTT.

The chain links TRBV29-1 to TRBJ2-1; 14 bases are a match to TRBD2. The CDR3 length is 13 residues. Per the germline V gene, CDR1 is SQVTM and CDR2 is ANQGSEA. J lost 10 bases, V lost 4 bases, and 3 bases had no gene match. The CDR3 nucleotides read TGCAGCGTTGGGACTAGCGGGGGGAGGGAGCAGTTCTTC. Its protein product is CSVGTSGGREQFF.

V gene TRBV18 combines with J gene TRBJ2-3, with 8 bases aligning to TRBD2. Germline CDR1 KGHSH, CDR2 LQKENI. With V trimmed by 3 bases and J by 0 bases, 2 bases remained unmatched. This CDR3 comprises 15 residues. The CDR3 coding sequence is TGTGCCAGCTCACCTTCTAGCGGGAGCACAGATACGCAGTATTTT. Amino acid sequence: CASSPSSGSTDTQYF.

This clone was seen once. The CDR3 loop is CASSMFGPNEKLFF. The CDR3 DNA is TGTGCCAGTAGTATGTTCGGACCTAATGAAAAACTGTTTTTT. V is TRBV19 and J is TRBJ1-4; D gene unclear. This CDR3 has 14 amino acids. Trimming shortened V by 3 bases and J by 3 bases, and 8 bases separated the two germline ends. Germline loops: CDR1 LNHDA, CDR2 SQIVND (reference sequence). Full variable domain (remainder filled in from reference TRBV19 and TRBJ1-4): DGGITQSPKYLFRKEGQNVTLSCEQNLNHDAMYWYRQDPGQGLRLIYYSQIVNDFQKGDIAEGYSVSREKKESFPLTVTSAQKNPTAFYLCASSMFGPNEKLFFGSGTQLSVL.

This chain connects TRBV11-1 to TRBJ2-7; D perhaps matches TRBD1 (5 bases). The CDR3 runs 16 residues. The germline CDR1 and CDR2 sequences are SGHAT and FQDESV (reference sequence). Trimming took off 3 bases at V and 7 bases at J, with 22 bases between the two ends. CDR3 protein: CASSLDTTILGLEQYF. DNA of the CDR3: TGTGCCAGCAGCTTGGACACCACCATCCTAGGTCTGGAGCAGTACTTC.

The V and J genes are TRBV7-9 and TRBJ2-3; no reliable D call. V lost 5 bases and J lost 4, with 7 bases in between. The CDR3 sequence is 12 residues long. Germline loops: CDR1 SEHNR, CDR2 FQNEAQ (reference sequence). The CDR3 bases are TGTGCCAGCAGCCCCTTAGCAGATACGCAGTATTTT. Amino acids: CASSPLADTQYF.

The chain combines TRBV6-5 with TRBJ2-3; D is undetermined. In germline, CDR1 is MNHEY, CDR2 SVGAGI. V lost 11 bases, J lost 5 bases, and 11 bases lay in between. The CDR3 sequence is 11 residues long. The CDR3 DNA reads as TGTGCCCTACGCTGGCTAGATACGCAGTATTTT. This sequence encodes CALRWLDTQYF.

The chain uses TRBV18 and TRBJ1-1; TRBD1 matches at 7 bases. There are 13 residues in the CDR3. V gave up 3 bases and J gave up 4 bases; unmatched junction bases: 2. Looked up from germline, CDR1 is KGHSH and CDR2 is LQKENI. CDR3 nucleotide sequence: TGTGCCAGCTCACCCCGGGACAGCACTGAAGCTTTCTTT. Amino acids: CASSPRDSTEAFF. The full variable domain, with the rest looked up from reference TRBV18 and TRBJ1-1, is NAGVMQNPRHLVRRRGQEARLRCSPMKGHSHVYWYRQLPEEGLKFMVYLQKENIIDESGMPKERFSAEFPKEGPSILRIQQVVRGDSAAYFCASSPRDSTEAFFGQGTRLTVV.

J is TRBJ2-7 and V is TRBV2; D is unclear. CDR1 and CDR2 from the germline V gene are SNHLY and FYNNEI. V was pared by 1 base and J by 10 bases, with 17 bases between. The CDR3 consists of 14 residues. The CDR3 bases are TGTGCCAGCAGTGAAGTTTTGGTAGGCCTCGGACAGTACTTC. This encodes CASSEVLVGLGQYF.

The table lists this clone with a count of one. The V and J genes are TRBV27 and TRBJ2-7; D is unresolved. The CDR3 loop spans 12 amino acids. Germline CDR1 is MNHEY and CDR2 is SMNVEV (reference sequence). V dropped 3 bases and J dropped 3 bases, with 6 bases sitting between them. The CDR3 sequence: CASSFWGYEQYF. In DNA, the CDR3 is TGTGCCAGCAGTTTCTGGGGCTACGAGCAGTACTTC.

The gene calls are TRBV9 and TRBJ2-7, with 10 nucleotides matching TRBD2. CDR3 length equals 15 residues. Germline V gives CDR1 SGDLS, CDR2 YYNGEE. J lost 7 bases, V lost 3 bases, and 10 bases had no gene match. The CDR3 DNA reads TGTGCCAGCAGCGCAAGCGGGAGGGCCCCTCGGGAGCAGTACTTC. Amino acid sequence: CASSASGRAPREQYF.

The chain's CDR3 is CASSLLGRRGLRVPGANVLTF. The CDR3 DNA sequence: TGTGCCAGCAGTCTTCTAGGGCGCAGGGGGCTTCGGGTTCCTGGGGCCAACGTCCTGACTTTC. The chain joins TRBV27 to TRBJ2-6; 8 bases match TRBD1. The CDR3 spans 21 residues. Looked up from germline, CDR1 is MNHEY and CDR2 is SMNVEV (reference sequence). V gave up 5 bases and J gave up 2 bases; unmatched junction bases: 20.

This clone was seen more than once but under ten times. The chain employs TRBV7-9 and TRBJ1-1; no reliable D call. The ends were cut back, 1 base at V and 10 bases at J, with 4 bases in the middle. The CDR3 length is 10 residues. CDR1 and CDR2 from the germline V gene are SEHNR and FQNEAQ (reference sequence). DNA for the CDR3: TGTGCCAGCAGCTTAGTCGGAGCTTTCTTT. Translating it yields CASSLVGAFF.

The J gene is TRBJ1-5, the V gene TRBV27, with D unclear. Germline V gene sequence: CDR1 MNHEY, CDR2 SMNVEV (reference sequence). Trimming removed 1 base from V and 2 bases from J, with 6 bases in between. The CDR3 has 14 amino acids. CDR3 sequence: CASSLLGGNQPQHF. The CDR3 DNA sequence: TGTGCCAGCAGTTTATTAGGAGGCAATCAGCCCCAGCATTTT.

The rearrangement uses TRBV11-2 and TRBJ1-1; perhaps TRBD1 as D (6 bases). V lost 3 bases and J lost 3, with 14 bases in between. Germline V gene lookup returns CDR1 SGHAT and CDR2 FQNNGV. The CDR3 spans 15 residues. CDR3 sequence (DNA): TGTGCCAGCAGCTTCTTTGGGGGCGCGGACACTGAAGCTTTCTTT. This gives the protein CASSFFGGADTEAFF. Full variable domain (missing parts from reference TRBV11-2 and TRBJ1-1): EAGVAQSPRYKIIEKRQSVAFWCNPISGHATLYWYQQILGQGPKLLIQFQNNGVVDDSQLPKDRFSAERLKGVDSTLKIQPAKLEDSAVYLCASSFFGGADTEAFFGQGTRLTVV.

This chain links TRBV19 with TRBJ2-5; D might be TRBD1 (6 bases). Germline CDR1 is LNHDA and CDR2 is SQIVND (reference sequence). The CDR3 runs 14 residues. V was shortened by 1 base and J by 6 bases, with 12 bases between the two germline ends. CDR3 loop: CASSIATGKKTQYF. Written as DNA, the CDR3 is TGTGCCAGTAGTATAGCAACAGGGAAAAAGACCCAGTACTTC. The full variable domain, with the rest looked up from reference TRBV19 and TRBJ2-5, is DGGITQSPKYLFRKEGQNVTLSCEQNLNHDAMYWYRQDPGQGLRLIYYSQIVNDFQKGDIAEGYSVSREKKESFPLTVTSAQKNPTAFYLCASSIATGKKTQYFGPGTRLLVL.

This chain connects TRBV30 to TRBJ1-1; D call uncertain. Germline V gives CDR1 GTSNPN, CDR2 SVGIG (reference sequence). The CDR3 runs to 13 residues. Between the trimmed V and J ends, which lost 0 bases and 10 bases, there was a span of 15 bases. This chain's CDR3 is CAWSVPLLRGAFF. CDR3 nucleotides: TGTGCCTGGAGTGTACCCTTGCTGCGTGGAGCTTTCTTT.

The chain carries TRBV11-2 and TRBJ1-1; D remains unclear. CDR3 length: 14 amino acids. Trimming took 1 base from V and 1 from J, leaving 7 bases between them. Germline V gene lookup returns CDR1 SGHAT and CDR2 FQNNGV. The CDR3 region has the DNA TGTGCCAGCAGCTTAGCGATAGGGAACACTGAAGCTTTCTTT. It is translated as CASSLAIGNTEAFF.

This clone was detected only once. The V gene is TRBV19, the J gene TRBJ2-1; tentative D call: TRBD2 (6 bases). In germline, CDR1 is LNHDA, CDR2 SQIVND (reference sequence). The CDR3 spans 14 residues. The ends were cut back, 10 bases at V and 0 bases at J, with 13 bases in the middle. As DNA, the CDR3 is TGTGCCAACCTTATCGGGAGCTCCTACAATGAGCAGTTCTTC. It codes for CANLIGSSYNEQFF.

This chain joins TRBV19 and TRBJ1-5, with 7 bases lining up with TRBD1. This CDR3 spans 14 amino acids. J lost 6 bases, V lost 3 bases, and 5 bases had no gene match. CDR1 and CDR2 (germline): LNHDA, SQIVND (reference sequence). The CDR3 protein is CASSMEGAVQPQHF. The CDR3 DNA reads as TGTGCCAGTAGTATGGAGGGGGCTGTTCAGCCCCAGCATTTT.

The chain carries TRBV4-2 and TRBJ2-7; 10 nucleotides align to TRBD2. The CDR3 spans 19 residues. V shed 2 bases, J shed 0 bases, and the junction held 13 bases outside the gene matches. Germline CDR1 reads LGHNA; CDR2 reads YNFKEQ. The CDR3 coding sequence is TGTGCCAGCAGCCAAAGAGTACTAGCGGGACTATTGAGCTCCTACGAGCAGTACTTC. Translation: CASSQRVLAGLLSSYEQYF.

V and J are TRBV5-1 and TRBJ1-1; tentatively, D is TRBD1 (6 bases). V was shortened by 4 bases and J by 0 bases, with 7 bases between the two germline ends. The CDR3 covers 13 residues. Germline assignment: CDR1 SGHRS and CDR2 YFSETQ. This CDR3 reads CASSPGVNTEAFF. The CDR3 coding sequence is TGCGCCAGCAGCCCAGGGGTGAACACTGAAGCTTTCTTT.

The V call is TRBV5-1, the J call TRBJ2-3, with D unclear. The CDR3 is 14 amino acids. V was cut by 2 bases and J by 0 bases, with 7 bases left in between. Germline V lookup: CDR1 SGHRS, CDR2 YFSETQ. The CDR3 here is CASSFPESTDTQYF. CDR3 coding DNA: TGCGCCAGCAGCTTTCCAGAGAGCACAGATACGCAGTATTTT.

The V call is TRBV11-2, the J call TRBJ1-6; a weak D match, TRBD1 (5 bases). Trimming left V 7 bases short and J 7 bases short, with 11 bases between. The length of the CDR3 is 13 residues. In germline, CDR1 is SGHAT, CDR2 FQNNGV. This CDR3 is CASNEGLNSPLHF. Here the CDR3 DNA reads TGTGCCAGCAACGAGGGGTTGAATTCACCCCTCCACTTT. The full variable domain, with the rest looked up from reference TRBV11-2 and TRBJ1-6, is EAGVAQSPRYKIIEKRQSVAFWCNPISGHATLYWYQQILGQGPKLLIQFQNNGVVDDSQLPKDRFSAERLKGVDSTLKIQPAKLEDSAVYLCASNEGLNSPLHFGNGTRLTVT.

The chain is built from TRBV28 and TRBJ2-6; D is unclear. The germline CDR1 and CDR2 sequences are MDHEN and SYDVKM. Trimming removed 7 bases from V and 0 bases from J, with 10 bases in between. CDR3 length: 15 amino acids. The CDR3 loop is CASIPESSGANVLTF. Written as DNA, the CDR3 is TGTGCCAGCATTCCGGAGAGCTCTGGGGCCAACGTCCTGACTTTC.

The CDR3 here is CASGLQGRTLTNEKLFF. The CDR3 region has the DNA TGCGCCAGCGGTCTTCAAGGCAGGACCCTAACTAATGAAAAACTGTTTTTT. J is TRBJ1-4 and V is TRBV10-2; D unclear. The V gene's germline CDR1 is WSHSY and CDR2 SAAADI. The CDR3 is 17 residues long. Trimming removed 8 bases at V and 1 base at J, with 20 bases between.

The CDR3 DNA follows: TGTGCCAGCAGTTCGGGACAGGAGACCCAGTACTTC. Protein sequence: CASSSGQETQYF. The chain uses TRBV7-9 and TRBJ2-5; 7 bases fit TRBD1. Germline V CDR1 and CDR2: SEHNR, FQNEAQ (reference sequence). J was trimmed by 5 bases and V by 6 bases; bases with no gene match: 3. CDR3 size: 12 residues.

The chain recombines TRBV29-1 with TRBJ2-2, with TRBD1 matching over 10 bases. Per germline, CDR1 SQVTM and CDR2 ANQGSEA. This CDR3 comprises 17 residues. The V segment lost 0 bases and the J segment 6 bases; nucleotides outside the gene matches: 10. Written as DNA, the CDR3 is TGCAGCGTTGAAGAGGGGCCGGGACAGGGGTTGCCCGGGGAGCTGTTTTTT. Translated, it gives CSVEEGPGQGLPGELFF.

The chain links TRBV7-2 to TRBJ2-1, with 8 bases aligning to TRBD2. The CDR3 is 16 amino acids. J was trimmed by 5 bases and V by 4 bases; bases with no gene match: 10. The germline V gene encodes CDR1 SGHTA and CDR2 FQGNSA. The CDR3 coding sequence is TGTGCCAGCAGCTCGCGAACTAGCGGAGTGAACAATGAGCAGTTCTTC. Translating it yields CASSSRTSGVNNEQFF.

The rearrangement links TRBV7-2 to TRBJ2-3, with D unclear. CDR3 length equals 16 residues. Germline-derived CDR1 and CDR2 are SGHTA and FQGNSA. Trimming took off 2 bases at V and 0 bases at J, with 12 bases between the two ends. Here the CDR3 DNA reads TGTGCCAGCAGCTTACGACCACAAGGGAGCACAGATACGCAGTATTTT. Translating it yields CASSLRPQGSTDTQYF.

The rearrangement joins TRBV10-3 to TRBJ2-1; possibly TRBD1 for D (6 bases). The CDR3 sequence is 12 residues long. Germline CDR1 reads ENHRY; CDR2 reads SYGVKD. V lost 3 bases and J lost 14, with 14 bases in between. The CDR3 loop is CAISDSGQREFF. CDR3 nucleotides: TGTGCCATCAGTGATTCCGGACAGAGGGAGTTCTTC.